Listed below are T cell receptor beta chains from one sample, sequenced in a study of monozygotic twins with cystic fibrosis. Using immunoSEQ multiplex PCR, the repertoire was profiled, and TCRdb retains in-frame clones only, with some absent. This table has 34,000 or so clones, 75% to 95% appearing once. Sequencing input: blood. Receptors originate from a boy aged 2 to 10 with cystic fibrosis. CDR3s include the opening cysteine and the closing phenylalanine or tryptophan. Fields, in order: V gene, J gene, D gene, CDR3 DNA, CDR3 protein. The D gene is left open where the match is weak.

>TRBV4-3|TRBJ2-5|-
TGCGCCAGCAGCCAAGATCGAACTTCAGAGACCCAGTACTTC
CASSQDRTSETQYF
>TRBV5-1|TRBJ2-7|-
TGCGCCAGCAGTTTTGACCACTACGAGCAGTACTTC
CASSFDHYEQYF
>TRBV2|TRBJ1-1|-
TGTGCCAGCAGTGAAATAGGTCAGCTGAACACTGAAGCTTTCTTT
CASSEIGQLNTEAFF
>TRBV2|TRBJ2-7|TRBD1
TGTGCCAGCATACCCTCAGGACAGGGTTTGTACGAGCAGTACTTC
CASIPSGQGLYEQYF
>TRBV5-1|TRBJ1-1|-
TGCGCCAGCACACCCGGGACACCGAACACTGAAGCTTTCTTT
CASTPGTPNTEAFF
>TRBV7-9|TRBJ1-5|-
TGTGCCAGCAGTCACAGGGCGGATCAGCCCCAGCATTTT
CASSHRADQPQHF
>TRBV7-9|TRBJ2-1|TRBD1
TGTGCCAGCAGCTTATTGACGTGGGACAGGACATACAATGAGCAGTTCTTC
CASSLLTWDRTYNEQFF
>TRBV9|TRBJ1-3|-
TGTGCCAGCAGCGTGGGGAGCTCTGGAAACACCATATATTTT
CASSVGSSGNTIYF
>TRBV9|TRBJ1-1|TRBD1
TGTGCCAGCAGCCCCGGGGGGACAGGCCCGAACACTGAAGCTTTCTTT
CASSPGGTGPNTEAFF
>TRBV7-2|TRBJ2-7|-
TGTGCCAGCAGCTTAGCCGGGACACCTCTTCCCTACGAGCAGTACTTC
CASSLAGTPLPYEQYF
>TRBV9|TRBJ1-2|-
TGTGCCAGCAGCGTAGGTCTCAGGTACATCGGCGGCGGCTACACCTTC
CASSVGLRYIGGGYTF
>TRBV19|TRBJ2-7|-
TGTGCCAGTAGTACCCTTACGGCCTACGAGCAGTACTTC
CASSTLTAYEQYF